This is a list of T cell receptor beta chains from one sample in a study of immune cell composition in non-small cell lung cancer. Generated by immunoSEQ multiplex PCR, the TCRdb table keeps only in-frame clones and is missing some. The sample lists about 3,300 clones; roughly 70% were seen once. Sequenced: non-adjacent lung tissue. The receptor set was obtained from a human donor with non-small cell lung cancer. Both conserved end residues are part of each CDR3. D genes are given only for firm matches. Clone size is shown for a subset of rows, as once, few, many or a class of expanded clone.

clone_size | d_call | j_call | v_call | cdr3_nt | cdr3_aa
. | . | TRBJ1-5 | TRBV6-5 | TGTGCCAGCAGGGGGAACAGGGTGGGTCAGCCCCAGCATTTT | CASRGNRVGQPQHF
. | TRBD1 | TRBJ2-1 | TRBV5-6 | TGTGCCAGCAGCTGGGACAGTTTGCCCTACAATGAGCAGTTCTTC | CASSWDSLPYNEQFF
once | TRBD1 | TRBJ1-2 | TRBV7-2 | TGTGCCAGCAGCTTACGTGCAAAGGGGGCTGATGGCTACACCTTC | CASSLRAKGADGYTF
. | . | TRBJ2-1 | TRBV7-9 | TGTGCCAGCAGCCCTCGGGAGACCCATTACAATGAGCAGTTCTTC | CASSPRETHYNEQFF
. | . | TRBJ1-3 | TRBV7-9 | TGTGCCAGCAGCTCACAAGGGGCGGCTGGAAACACCATATATTTT | CASSSQGAAGNTIYF
. | . | TRBJ2-1 | TRBV5-1 | TGCGCCAGCGATATGGGGGGGGGCCGCAATGAGCAGTTCTTC | CASDMGGGRNEQFF
. | . | TRBJ2-2 | TRBV15 | TGTGCCACCAGCACGGACAGACTGAACACCGGGGAGCTGTTTTTT | CATSTDRLNTGELFF
. | . | TRBJ2-7 | TRBV7-2 | TGTGCCAGCAGCTTAGACGAAGCCGCGGGGGCGAGGGAGCAGTACTTC | CASSLDEAAGAREQYF
few | . | TRBJ1-2 | TRBV7-8 | TGTGCCAGCAGCTCTCAGGGAGGTGGCTACACCTTC | CASSSQGGGYTF
. | TRBD2 | TRBJ2-6 | TRBV28 | TGTGCCAGCAGTTTACGTCTAGCGGGATCCTCTGGGGCCAACGTCCTGACTTTC | CASSLRLAGSSGANVLTF
. | . | TRBJ2-5 | TRBV5-4 | TGTGCCAGCGGGGGGAGTCAAGAGACCCAGTACTTC | CASGGSQETQYF
. | . | TRBJ2-7 | TRBV10-3 | TGTGCCATCAGTCGGAGCGGGGACAACACCTACGAGCAGTACTTC | CAISRSGDNTYEQYF
. | TRBD2 | TRBJ2-7 | TRBV4-2 | TGTGCCAGCAGCCACGTACTAGCGGGAGATCCCTACGAGCAGTACTTC | CASSHVLAGDPYEQYF
. | . | TRBJ1-2 | TRBV30 | TGTGCCTGGACATTAGCTAACCATGGCTACACCTTC | CAWTLANHGYTF
few | TRBD1 | TRBJ2-7 | TRBV30 | TGTGCCTGGAGCGACTCGACAGGGTTTCGGGACGAGCAGTACTTC | CAWSDSTGFRDEQYF
. | . | TRBJ2-3 | TRBV10-2 | TGCGCCAGCAACCGGGACACAGACACAGATACGCAGTATTTT | CASNRDTDTDTQYF
. | TRBD2 | TRBJ2-1 | TRBV7-9 | TGTGCCAGCGGTAGACTAGCGGGTTTCAATGAGCAGTTCTTC | CASGRLAGFNEQFF
few | . | TRBJ1-2 | TRBV27 | TGTGCCAGCAGCCAGGACTATTGGGACTATGGCTACACCTTC | CASSQDYWDYGYTF
. | . | TRBJ2-5 | TRBV5-4 | TGTGCCAGCAGCCTAGGGGGTGCGACCCAGTACTTC | CASSLGGATQYF
few | TRBD2 | TRBJ2-2 | TRBV2 | TGTGCCAGCACTAGCGGGCTGGGCAGGACCGGGGAGCTGTTTTTT | CASTSGLGRTGELFF
few | . | TRBJ1-1 | TRBV7-9 | TGTGCCAGCAGGAGAGAGGAGAGCACTGAAGCTTTCTTT | CASRREESTEAFF
. | . | TRBJ1-2 | TRBV7-3 | TGTGCCAGCAGCTTAAAACCCGGGTTGGGCTACACCTTC | CASSLKPGLGYTF
. | . | TRBJ2-1 | TRBV11-1 | TGTGCCAGCAGCTTACGGGGAACGTCCTACAATGAGCAGTTCTTC | CASSLRGTSYNEQFF
. | . | TRBJ1-5 | TRBV18 | TGTGCCAGCTCACCAGGAGAATATAGCAATCAGCCCCAGCATTTT | CASSPGEYSNQPQHF
. | TRBD1 | TRBJ1-5 | TRBV5-8 | TGTGCCAGCAGCCCACCTCTCGACAGGGGCAATCAGCCCCAGCATTTT | CASSPPLDRGNQPQHF
. | TRBD2 | TRBJ2-7 | TRBV11-2 | TGTGCCAGCAGCTTAGTGGGCGGGGGGAGCTCCTACGAGCAGTACTTC | CASSLVGGGSSYEQYF
. | . | TRBJ1-1 | TRBV7-8 | TGTGCCAGCAGCTTATCTCAGGGGAGTGGGACTGAAGCTTTCTTT | CASSLSQGSGTEAFF
. | TRBD1 | TRBJ2-6 | TRBV5-6 | TGTGCCAGCAGCTTGGGACAGGGGCAGGCCAACGTCCTGACTTTC | CASSLGQGQANVLTF
. | . | TRBJ1-5 | TRBV6-1 | TGTGCCAGCATCCAGGGGAATAGCAATCAGCCCCAGCATTTT | CASIQGNSNQPQHF
. | . | TRBJ1-2 | TRBV6-6 | TGTGCCAGCAGTTCCCAGGGGCTTGCTAACTATGGCTACACCTTC | CASSSQGLANYGYTF
. | . | TRBJ2-7 | TRBV27 | TGTGCCAGCAGTGCCACACCCCCCGGGGGGCCCCTCGAGCAGTACTTC | CASSATPPGGPLEQYF
once | . | TRBJ2-7 | TRBV29-1 | TGCAGCGTTGACGCGGGACAGTCACGCTCGGGGGAGCAGTACTTC | CSVDAGQSRSGEQYF
. | TRBD2 | TRBJ2-3 | TRBV7-2 | TGTGCCAGCAGCTTAGAGAGCGGGGGGACAGATACGCAGTATTTT | CASSLESGGTDTQYF
. | . | TRBJ2-7 | TRBV7-8 | TGTGCCAGCAGCTTAGCCCCCCCGGGAGGGGGCCACGAGCAGTACTTC | CASSLAPPGGGHEQYF
. | . | TRBJ2-1 | TRBV1 | TGCACCAGCAGCCCTCAACCCTCGGTCCTAGACTATGAGCAGTTCTTC | CTSSPQPSVLDYEQFF
. | . | TRBJ1-3 | TRBV27 | TGTGCCAGCAGTTTTTCTGGGAGGGCTGGAAACACCATATATTTT | CASSFSGRAGNTIYF
. | . | TRBJ2-2 | TRBV6-4 | TGTGCCAGCAGTGCGGGAGACACCGGGGAGCTGTTTTTT | CASSAGDTGELFF
. | TRBD1 | TRBJ2-7 | TRBV7-9 | TGTGCCAGCAGCTCAAACGACAGGGGCTACTACGAGCAGTACTTC | CASSSNDRGYYEQYF
few | . | TRBJ2-4 | TRBV4-3 | TGCGCCAGCAGCCAAGATGGACTGCGTAAAAACATTCAGTACTTC | CASSQDGLRKNIQYF
. | . | TRBJ1-2 | TRBV6-5 | TGTGCCAGCAGTTCCCGACAGGATAGCGATGGCTACACCTTC | CASSSRQDSDGYTF
. | TRBD1 | TRBJ2-2 | TRBV2 | TGTGCCAGCAGAGCCGGGACAGACACCGGGGAGCTGTTTTTT | CASRAGTDTGELFF
. | . | TRBJ1-2 | TRBV11-2 | TGTGCCAGCAGCTTAAACTCCGGGTTAGGAAGTGGCTACACCTTC | CASSLNSGLGSGYTF
. | . | TRBJ1-2 | TRBV18 | TGTGCCAGCTCACCCCCGACGGAGGGGAACTATGGCTACACCTTC | CASSPPTEGNYGYTF
. | TRBD1 | TRBJ2-3 | TRBV5-1 | TGCGCCAGCAGCGTAACAGGGGCAAAGCCCACAGATACGCAGTATTTT | CASSVTGAKPTDTQYF